The 8 T cell receptor beta chains below were found in one sample sequenced in a study of preoperative IRX-2 immunotherapy in early breast cancer. TCRdb keeps only in-frame clones here, not all; method: immunoSEQ multiplex PCR. The table lists 40,000 to 45,000 clones, approximately 77% of them singletons. Treatment meaning: preoperative locoregional IRX-2 cytokine immunotherapy. The sequenced sample was tumor tissue, obtained after IRX-2 immunotherapy. Receptor source: a human donor with breast cancer.

This clone is a singleton in its sample. V gene TRBV19 combines with J gene TRBJ1-3; 7 bases map to TRBD1. The CDR3 is 14 residues long. Looked up from germline, CDR1 is LNHDA and CDR2 is SQIVND (reference sequence). The ends lost 6 bases at V and 2 bases at J; junction bases unmatched: 4. For the CDR3, the DNA is TGTGCCAGTAGCCCGACAGGGACTGGAAACACCATATATTTT. It yields the protein CASSPTGTGNTIYF.

V gene TRBV19 combines with J gene TRBJ2-1, with D unresolved. CDR3 size: 14 residues. V was clipped by 5 bases and J by 5 bases, with 13 bases between them. The V gene's germline CDR1 is LNHDA and CDR2 SQIVND (reference sequence). This chain's CDR3 is CASSSPQADNEQFF. The CDR3 DNA follows: TGTGCCAGTAGTTCCCCGCAGGCCGACAATGAGCAGTTCTTC.

The chain recombines TRBV10-1 with TRBJ2-3; D tentatively reads TRBD1 or TRBD2 (5 bases each). The CDR3 contains 13 residues. Trimming cost V 3 bases and J 6 bases, with 10 bases left between them. In germline, CDR1 is WNHNN, CDR2 SYGVQD (reference sequence). The CDR3 DNA follows: TGCGCCAGCAGTGATGGGGGTTCGGATACGCAGTATTTT. Translating gives CASSDGGSDTQYF.

V gene TRBV6-8 combines with J gene TRBJ2-1, with 10 bases fitting TRBD2. The germline V gene encodes CDR1 MNHGY and CDR2 SAAAGT. The CDR3 sequence is 17 residues long. V shed 4 bases and J 3 bases; nucleotides not matched to a gene: 9. The CDR3 loop is CASSSTLAGGLYNEQFF. CDR3 in DNA: TGTGCCAGCAGTTCCACCTTAGCGGGAGGACTCTACAATGAGCAGTTCTTC.

V gene TRBV4-1 combines with J gene TRBJ1-5; tentatively, D is TRBD1 (6 bases). Trimming left V 4 bases short and J 4 bases short, with 14 bases between. The CDR3 is made up of 15 amino acids. Germline assignment: CDR1 MGHRA and CDR2 YSYEKL. The CDR3 DNA follows: TGCGCCAGCAGCCTTGGGGGGACACTTAATCAGCCCCAGCATTTT. It yields the protein CASSLGGTLNQPQHF.

The rearrangement joins TRBV28 to TRBJ1-1, with D tentatively TRBD1 (5 bases). This CDR3 spans 13 amino acids. V was pared by 5 bases and J by 6 bases, with 13 bases between. From germline, CDR1 is MDHEN and CDR2 SYDVKM. CDR3 coding DNA: TGTGCCAGCAGTCCCCCGGGGCCGGCTGAAGCTTTCTTT. Translation: CASSPPGPAEAFF.

This rearrangement joins TRBV7-7 to TRBJ1-4, with D possibly being TRBD1 (5 bases). The V gene's germline CDR1 is SSHAT and CDR2 FNYEAQ (reference sequence). Trimming took 7 bases from V and 8 from J, leaving 17 bases between them. The CDR3 covers 14 residues. The CDR3, as DNA: TGTGCCAGCATCCCCAGCAGGGCGGGGGAAAAACTGTTTTTT. Protein sequence: CASIPSRAGEKLFF. Full variable domain (rest looked up from reference TRBV7-7 and TRBJ1-4): GAGVSQSPRYKVTKRGQDVTLRCDPISSHATLYWYQQALGQGPEFLTYFNYEAQPDKSGLPSDRFSAERPEGSISTLTIQRTEQRDSAMYRCASIPSRAGEKLFFGSGTQLSVL.

The V gene is TRBV6-8, the J gene TRBJ1-2; 9 bases match TRBD1. The CDR3 consists of 16 residues. Trimming removed 6 bases from V and 4 bases from J; junction bases left unmatched: 12. The germline V gene encodes CDR1 MNHGY and CDR2 SAAAGT. Here the CDR3 DNA reads TGTGCCAGCAGGGGGACAGGGTCGGCTTGGGGCTATGGCTACACCTTC. Its translation: CASRGTGSAWGYGYTF.